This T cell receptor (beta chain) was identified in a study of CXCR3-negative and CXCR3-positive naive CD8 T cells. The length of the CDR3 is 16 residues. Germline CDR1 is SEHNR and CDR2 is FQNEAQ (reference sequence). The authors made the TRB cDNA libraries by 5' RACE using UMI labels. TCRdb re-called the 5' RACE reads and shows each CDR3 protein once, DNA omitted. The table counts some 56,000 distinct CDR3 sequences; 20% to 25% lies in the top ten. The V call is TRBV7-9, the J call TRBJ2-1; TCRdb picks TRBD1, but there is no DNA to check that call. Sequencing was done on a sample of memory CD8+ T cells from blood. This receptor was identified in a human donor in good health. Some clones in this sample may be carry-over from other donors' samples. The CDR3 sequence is CASTFSGTGKNNEQFF.